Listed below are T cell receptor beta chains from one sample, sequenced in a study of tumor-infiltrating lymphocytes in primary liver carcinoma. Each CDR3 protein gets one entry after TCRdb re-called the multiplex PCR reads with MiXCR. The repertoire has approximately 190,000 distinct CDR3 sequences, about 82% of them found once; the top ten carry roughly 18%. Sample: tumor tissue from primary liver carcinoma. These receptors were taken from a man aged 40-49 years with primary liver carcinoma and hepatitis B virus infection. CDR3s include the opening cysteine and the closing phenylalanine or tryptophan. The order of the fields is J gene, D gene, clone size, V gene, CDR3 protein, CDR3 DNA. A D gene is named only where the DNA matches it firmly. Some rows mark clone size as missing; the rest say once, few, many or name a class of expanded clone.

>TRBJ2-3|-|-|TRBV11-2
CTSSSDSLGTDTHYF
TGTACCAGCAGCTCAGATTCTCTGGGAACAGATACGCACTATTTT
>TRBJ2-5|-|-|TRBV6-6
CASSYLNQETQYF
TGTGCCAGCAGTTACCTGAATCAAGAGACCCAGTACTTC
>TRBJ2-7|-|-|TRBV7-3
CASSLTGGGSYEQYF
TGTGCCAGCAGCTTAACCGGGGGCGGCTCCTACGAGCAGTACTTC
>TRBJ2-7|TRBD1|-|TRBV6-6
CANSYDRGGLEKYF
TGTGCCAACAGTTACGACAGGGGGGGCCTCGAGAAATACTTC
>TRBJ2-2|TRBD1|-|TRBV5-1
CASTTGTDYTGELFF
TGCGCCAGCACAACCGGGACAGACTACACCGGGGAGCTCTTTTTT
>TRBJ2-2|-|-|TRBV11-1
CASTFTGPFSWELFF
TGTGCCAGCACCTTTACAGGACCTTTCTCCTGGGAGCTGTTTTTT
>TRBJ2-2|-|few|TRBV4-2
CASSQDWNTGELFF
TGTGCCAGCAGCCAAGATTGGAATACCGGGGAGCTGTTTTTT
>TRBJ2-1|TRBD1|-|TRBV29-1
CSGTRTGDYNEHLF
TGCAGCGGAACGCGGACAGGGGACTACAATGAGCACTTATTC
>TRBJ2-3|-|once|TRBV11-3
CVSSFSSGGLGVNTQYF
TGTGTCAGTAGCTTCTCCTCCGGGGGCCTAGGGGTGAATACGCAGTATTTT
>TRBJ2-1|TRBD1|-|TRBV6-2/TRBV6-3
CASTSSQSQGHYNDQFF
TGTGCCAGCACTTCATCACAGTCACAGGGGCACTACAATGACCAGTTCTTC
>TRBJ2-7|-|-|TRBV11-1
CASRPRSGYDQYF
TGTGCCAGCAGGCCGCGTTCGGGCTACGATCAATACTTC
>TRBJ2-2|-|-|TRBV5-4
CASGLAGRDKLTGELFF
TGTGCCAGCGGTTTGGCAGGGCGGGACAAATTGACCGGGGAGCTGTTTTTT
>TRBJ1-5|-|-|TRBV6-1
CASSEGGVNQRQHF
TGTGCCAGCAGTGAAGGTGGGGTAAATCAGCGCCAGCATTTT
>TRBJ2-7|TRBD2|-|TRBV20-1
CSAPTSGRADEQYF
TGCAGTGCCCCTACAAGCGGGAGAGCAGACGAGCAGTACTTC
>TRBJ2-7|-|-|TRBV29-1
CSVGWGDHEQYF
TGCAGCGTGGGATGGGGTGATCACGAGCAGTACTTC
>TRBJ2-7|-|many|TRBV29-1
CSVLDRSSYEQYF
TGCAGCGTTCTCGACCGAAGCTCCTACGAGCAGTACTTC
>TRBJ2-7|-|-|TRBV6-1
CASSYSGQTLLLEHCF
TGTGCCAGCAGTTACTCAGGTCAGACCCTTCTCTTGGAGCACTGCTTC
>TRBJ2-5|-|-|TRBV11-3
CASRFLGEETQYF
TGTGCCAGCAGATTCCTGGGGGAGGAGACCCAGTATTTC
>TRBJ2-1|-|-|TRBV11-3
CASSLVANERFF
TGTGCCAGCAGCTTAGTTGCCAATGAGCGGTTCTTC
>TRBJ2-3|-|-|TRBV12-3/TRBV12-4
CASSPQRERPETQYF
TGTGCCAGCAGTCCGCAGCGAGAGAGGCCAGAAACGCAGTATTTT
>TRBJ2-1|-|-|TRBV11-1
CASSAGRPNEQLF
TGTGCCAGTAGCGCGGGAAGGCCGAATGAGCAGTTATTC
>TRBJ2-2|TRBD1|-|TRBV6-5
CASRQGYTVELFF
TGTGCCAGCAGACAGGGGTACACCGTGGAGCTGTTTTTT
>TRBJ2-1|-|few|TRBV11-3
CARSLGVSNNKQFF
TGTGCCCGCAGCTTAGGCGTCTCGAACAATAAACAGTTCTTC